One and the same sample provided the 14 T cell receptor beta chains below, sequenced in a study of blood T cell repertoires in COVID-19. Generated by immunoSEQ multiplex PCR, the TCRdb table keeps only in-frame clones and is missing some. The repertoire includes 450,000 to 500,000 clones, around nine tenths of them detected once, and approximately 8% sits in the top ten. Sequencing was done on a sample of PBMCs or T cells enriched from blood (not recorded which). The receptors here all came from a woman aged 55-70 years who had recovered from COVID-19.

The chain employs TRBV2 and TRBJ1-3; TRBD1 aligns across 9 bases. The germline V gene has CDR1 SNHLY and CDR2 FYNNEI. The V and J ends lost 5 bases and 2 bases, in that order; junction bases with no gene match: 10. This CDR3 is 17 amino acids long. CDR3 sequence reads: CASSTLNRGRTGNTIYF. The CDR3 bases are TGTGCCAGCAGTACCCTGAACAGGGGGCGGACTGGAAACACCATATATTTT.

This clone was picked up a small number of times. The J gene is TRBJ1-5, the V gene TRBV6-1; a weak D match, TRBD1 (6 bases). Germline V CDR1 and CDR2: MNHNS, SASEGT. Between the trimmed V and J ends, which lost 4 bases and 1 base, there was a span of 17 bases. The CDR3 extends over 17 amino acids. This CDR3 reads CASSAHVNRASNQPQHF. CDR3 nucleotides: TGTGCCAGCAGTGCCCATGTGAACAGGGCAAGCAATCAGCCCCAGCATTTT.

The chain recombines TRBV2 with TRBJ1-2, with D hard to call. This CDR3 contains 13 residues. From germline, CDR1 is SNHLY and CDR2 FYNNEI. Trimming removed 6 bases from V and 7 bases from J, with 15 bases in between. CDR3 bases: TGTGCCAGCAGAGACGAGGGCGGGGTTGGCTACACCTTC. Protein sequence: CASRDEGGVGYTF.

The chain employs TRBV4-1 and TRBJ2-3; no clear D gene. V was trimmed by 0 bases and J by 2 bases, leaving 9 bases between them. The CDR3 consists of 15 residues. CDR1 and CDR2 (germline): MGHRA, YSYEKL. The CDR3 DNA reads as TGCGCCAGCAGCCAAGATCGCGGCCTCACAGATACGCAGTATTTT. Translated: CASSQDRGLTDTQYF.

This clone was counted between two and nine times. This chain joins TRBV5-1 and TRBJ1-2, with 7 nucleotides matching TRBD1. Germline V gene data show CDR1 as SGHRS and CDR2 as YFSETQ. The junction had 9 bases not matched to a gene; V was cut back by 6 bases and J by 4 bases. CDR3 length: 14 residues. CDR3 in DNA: TGCGCCAGCACCCCCACAGGGGAAGGCTATGGCTACACCTTC. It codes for CASTPTGEGYGYTF.

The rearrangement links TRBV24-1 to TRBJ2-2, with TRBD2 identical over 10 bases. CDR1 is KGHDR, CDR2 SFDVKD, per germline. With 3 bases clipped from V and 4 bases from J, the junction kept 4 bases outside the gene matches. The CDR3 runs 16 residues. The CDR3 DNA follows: TGTGCCACCAGTGATACCCGACTAGCGGGCACCGGGGAGCTGTTTTTT. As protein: CATSDTRLAGTGELFF.

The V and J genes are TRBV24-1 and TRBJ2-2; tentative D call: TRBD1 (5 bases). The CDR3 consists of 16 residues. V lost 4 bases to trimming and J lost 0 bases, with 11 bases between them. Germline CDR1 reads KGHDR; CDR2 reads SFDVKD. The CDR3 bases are TGTGCCACCAGTGACCCCGACAGCGCGAACACCGGGGAGCTGTTTTTT. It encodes CATSDPDSANTGELFF.

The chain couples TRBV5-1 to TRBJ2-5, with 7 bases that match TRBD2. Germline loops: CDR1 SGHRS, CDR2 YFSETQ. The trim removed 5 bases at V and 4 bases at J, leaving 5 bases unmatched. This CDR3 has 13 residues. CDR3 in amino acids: CASRPPGGETQYF. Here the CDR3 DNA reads TGCGCCAGCAGGCCCCCGGGAGGAGAGACCCAGTACTTC.

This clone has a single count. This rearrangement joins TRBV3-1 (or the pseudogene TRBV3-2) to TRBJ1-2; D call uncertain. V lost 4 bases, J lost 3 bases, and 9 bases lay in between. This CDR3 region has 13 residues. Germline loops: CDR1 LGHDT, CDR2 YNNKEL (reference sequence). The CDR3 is CASSRKVDYGYTF. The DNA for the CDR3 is TGTGCCAGCAGCCGAAAAGTAGACTATGGCTACACCTTC.

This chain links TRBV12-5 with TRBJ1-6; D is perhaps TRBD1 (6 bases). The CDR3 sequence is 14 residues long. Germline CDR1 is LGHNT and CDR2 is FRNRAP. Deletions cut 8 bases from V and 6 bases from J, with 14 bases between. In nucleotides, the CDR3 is TGTGCTAGTTCTTGGGGGCTGGGTAATTCACCCCTCCACTTT. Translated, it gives CASSWGLGNSPLHF.

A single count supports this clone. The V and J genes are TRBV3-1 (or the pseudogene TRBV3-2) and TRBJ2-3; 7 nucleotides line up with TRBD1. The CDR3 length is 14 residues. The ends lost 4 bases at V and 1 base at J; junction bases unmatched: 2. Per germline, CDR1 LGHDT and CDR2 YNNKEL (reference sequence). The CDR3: CASSPTGGTDTQYF. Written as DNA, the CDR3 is TGTGCCAGCAGCCCCACAGGGGGCACAGATACGCAGTATTTT.

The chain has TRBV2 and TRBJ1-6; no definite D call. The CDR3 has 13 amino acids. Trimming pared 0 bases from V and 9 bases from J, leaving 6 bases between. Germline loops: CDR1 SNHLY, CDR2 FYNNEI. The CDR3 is CASSEAISSPLHF. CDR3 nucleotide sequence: TGTGCCAGCAGTGAAGCCATTAGTTCACCCCTCCACTTT.

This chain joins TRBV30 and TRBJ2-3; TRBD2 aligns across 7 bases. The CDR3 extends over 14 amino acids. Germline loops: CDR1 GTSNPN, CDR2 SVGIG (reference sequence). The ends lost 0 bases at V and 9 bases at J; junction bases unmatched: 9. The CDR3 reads CAWSVPLGGGTQYF. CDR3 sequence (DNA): TGTGCCTGGAGTGTACCCCTTGGGGGGGGGACGCAGTATTTT.

This chain's CDR3 is CAIGHEGAGDTQYF. CDR3 nucleotides: TGTGCCATCGGTCATGAGGGGGCCGGAGATACGCAGTATTTT. The chain carries TRBV10-3 and TRBJ2-3; TRBD1 matches 7 bases. The CDR3 loop spans 14 amino acids. After removal of 8 bases from V and 5 bases from J, the junction contained 10 bases not matched to a gene. Germline V gene data show CDR1 as ENHRY and CDR2 as SYGVKD.